This entry concerns a single TCR beta chain. TCRdb keeps only in-frame clones here, not all; method: immunoSEQ multiplex PCR. The data contain about 40,000 clones, 70% to 90% of them singletons. The sample originates from a study of OX40 agonist ivuxolimab in advanced cancers. Here the sequenced sample was CD4+ or CD8+ T cells sorted from blood, taken in a trial of the OX40 agonist ivuxolimab. The clonotype was recovered from an adult with an advanced solid tumor such as melanoma, head and neck, liver or kidney cancer.

The DNA for the CDR3 is TGTGCCAGCAGCTTGGAGGATTCCCGGAGCCCAAGGGAGCCCCAGCATTTT. It is translated as CASSLEDSRSPREPQHF. The chain combines TRBV5-5 with TRBJ1-5; D call uncertain. Germline assignment: CDR1 SGHKS and CDR2 YYEKEE (reference sequence). This CDR3 has 17 amino acids. Trimming removed 0 bases from V and 8 bases from J, with 21 bases in between.